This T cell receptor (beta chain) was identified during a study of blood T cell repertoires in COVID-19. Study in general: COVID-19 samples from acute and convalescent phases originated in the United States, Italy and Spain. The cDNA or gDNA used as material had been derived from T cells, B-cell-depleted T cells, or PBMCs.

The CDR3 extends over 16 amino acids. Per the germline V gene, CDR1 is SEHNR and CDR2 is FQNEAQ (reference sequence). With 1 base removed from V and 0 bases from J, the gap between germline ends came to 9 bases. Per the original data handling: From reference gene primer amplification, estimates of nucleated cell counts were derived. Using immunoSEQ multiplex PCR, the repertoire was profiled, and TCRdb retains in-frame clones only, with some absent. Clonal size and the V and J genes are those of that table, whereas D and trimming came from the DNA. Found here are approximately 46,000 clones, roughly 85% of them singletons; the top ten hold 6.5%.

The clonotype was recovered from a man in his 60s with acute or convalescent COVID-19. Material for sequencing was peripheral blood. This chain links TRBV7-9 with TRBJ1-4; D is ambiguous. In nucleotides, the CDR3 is TGTGCCAGCAGCTTAGTCATAGCCTCAACTAATGAAAAACTGTTTTTT. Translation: CASSLVIASTNEKLFF.